This T cell receptor (beta chain) was recorded in a study of T cells after yellow fever vaccination. This clonotype was picked up a small number of times. Its target is unknown. In germline, CDR1 is SEHNR, CDR2 FQNEAQ (reference sequence). V dropped 1 base and J dropped 5 bases, with 14 bases sitting between them. The CDR3 runs to 15 residues. TCRdb independently ran MiXCR on the 5' RACE reads; one entry per CDR3 protein. The sample has roughly 300,000 distinct CDR3 sequences, 7% to 10% seen once. Study-wide results and caveats: Among all clonotypes, a small share was observed in both CD4 and CD8 compartments.

The sequenced sample was PBMCs, obtained approximately 47 days after the first yellow fever vaccination. This chain links TRBV7-9 with TRBJ1-1, with TRBD1 as a possible D gene (5 bases). The TCR originated in a man aged 18-30 years who received the YFV17D yellow fever vaccine. CDR3 DNA: TGTGCCAGCAGCTTAGTTTCAGGGTTCGAAACTGAAGCTTTCTTT. Protein sequence: CASSLVSGFETEAFF.